These 18 T cell receptor beta chains originate from one sample sequenced in a study of cytomegalovirus exposure and HLA in healthy donors. Primers for the PCR totalled 60 Vbeta and 13 Jbeta. Sequencing was performed with immunoSEQ multiplex PCR; in TCRdb, only in-frame clones are kept and a portion is missing. The sample yields 100,000 to 150,000 clones, around 83% seen once. Sequencing input: PBMCs. The origin of the receptors is a girl under 10 years old in good health and CMV-seronegative.

The chain is built from TRBV4-1 and TRBJ2-7; 8 positions agree with TRBD2. CDR3 length: 16 residues. With V trimmed by 3 bases and J by 6 bases, 13 bases remained unmatched. Germline V lookup: CDR1 MGHRA, CDR2 YSYEKL. DNA for the CDR3: TGCGCCAGCAGCCATCGGGAGGGCTTGAGGTGGAGCGAGCAGTACTTC. It encodes CASSHREGLRWSEQYF.

The chain couples TRBV4-2 to TRBJ2-6, with D tentatively TRBD2 (5 bases). CDR1 and CDR2 (germline): LGHNA, YNFKEQ. The CDR3 extends over 14 amino acids. V was clipped by 6 bases and J by 1 base, with 7 bases between them. The CDR3 region is CASSPGSGANVLTF. In DNA, the CDR3 is TGTGCCAGCAGTCCGGGGTCTGGGGCCAACGTCCTGACTTTC.

This clone was observed a few times. The chain links TRBV5-1 to TRBJ2-2; the match to TRBD1 covers 10 bases. The CDR3 length is 19 residues. CDR1 SGHRS and CDR2 YFSETQ come from the germline V gene. V shed 4 bases, J shed 3 bases, and the junction held 15 bases outside the gene matches. The CDR3 bases are TGCGCCAGCAGCCCAAGAGGAACCGGACAGGGGGTAGACACCGGGGAGCTGTTTTTT. It yields the protein CASSPRGTGQGVDTGELFF.

This chain joins TRBV7-6 and TRBJ2-3, with a weak D call TRBD1 (6 bases). Trimming left V 1 base short and J 1 base short, with 12 bases between. Looked up from germline, CDR1 is SGHVS and CDR2 is FNYEAQ. The CDR3 contains 16 residues. CDR3 amino acids: CASSLVGTRGTDTQYF. The DNA for the CDR3 is TGTGCCAGCAGCTTAGTTGGGACACGGGGCACAGATACGCAGTATTTT.

The chain is built from TRBV10-3 and TRBJ2-2; 9 bases line up with TRBD2. Germline loops: CDR1 ENHRY, CDR2 SYGVKD. The V and J ends lost 2 bases and 5 bases, in that order; junction bases with no gene match: 24. The CDR3 runs to 22 residues. The CDR3 DNA is TGTGCCATCAGTGAGACAACCGGTCGTAGGGGGCGGGAGGGCGCTAATACCGGGGAGCTGTTTTTT. The encoded protein is CAISETTGRRGREGANTGELFF.

The CDR3 is CASSESLAANTGELFF. For the CDR3, the DNA is TGCGCCAGCAGTGAGTCCTTAGCGGCGAACACCGGGGAGCTGTTTTTT. The V and J genes are TRBV10-1 and TRBJ2-2, with D possibly TRBD2 on 6 matching bases. The germline CDR1 and CDR2 sequences are WNHNN and SYGVQD (reference sequence). The ends were cut back, 0 bases at V and 0 bases at J, with 8 bases in the middle. This CDR3 is 16 amino acids long.

The V gene is TRBV5-1, the J gene TRBJ2-7; weak D call: TRBD2 (5 bases). The CDR3 spans 14 residues. V was shortened by 0 bases and J by 6 bases, with 13 bases between the two germline ends. Looked up from germline, CDR1 is SGHRS and CDR2 is YFSETQ. In nucleotides, the CDR3 is TGCGCCAGCAGCTTGGTGATGGACTCTTTCGAGCAGTACTTC. Its protein product is CASSLVMDSFEQYF.

In nucleotides, the CDR3 is TGTGCCAGCAGTTACCGCGGAGGCTACGAGCAGTACTTC. This codes for CASSYRGGYEQYF. This chain links TRBV6-6 with TRBJ2-7, with D possibly being TRBD2 (5 bases). The CDR3 is 13 amino acids. Germline CDR1 MNHNY, CDR2 SVGAGI (reference sequence). Trimming cost V 2 bases and J 3 bases, with 8 bases left between them.

CDR3 DNA sequence: TGTGCCAGCAGTTTAAGGGGGATGAACCGGAGTACGCAGTATTTT. Translated, it gives CASSLRGMNRSTQYF. The rearrangement links TRBV28 to TRBJ2-3; a weak D match, TRBD1 (6 bases). V shed 2 bases and J shed 8 bases, with 17 bases lying between them. The CDR3 totals 15 residues. Germline V gives CDR1 MDHEN, CDR2 SYDVKM.

The chain combines TRBV9 with TRBJ2-7; 9 bases agree with TRBD1. Looked up from germline, CDR1 is SGDLS and CDR2 is YYNGEE. The junction had 2 bases not matched to a gene; V was cut back by 1 base and J by 3 bases. CDR3 length: 14 residues. The CDR3 loop reads CASSVSGQGYEQYF. In DNA, the CDR3 is TGTGCCAGCAGCGTATCGGGACAGGGCTACGAGCAGTACTTC.

The genes are TRBV13 and TRBJ1-4; 9 nucleotides line up with TRBD1. This CDR3 spans 15 amino acids. With 0 bases clipped from V and 9 bases from J, the junction kept 5 bases outside the gene matches. Germline V gives CDR1 PRHDT, CDR2 FYEKMQ (reference sequence). In nucleotides, the CDR3 is TGTGCCAGCAGCTTAGGGGGACAGGGTAGGCAAAAACTGTTTTTT. Its translation: CASSLGGQGRQKLFF.

The chain joins TRBV18 to TRBJ2-2; possibly TRBD2 for D (6 bases). Germline CDR1 KGHSH, CDR2 LQKENI. The CDR3 length is 14 residues. V dropped 3 bases and J dropped 8 bases, with 13 bases sitting between them. The CDR3 loop reads CASSPSGGEGELFF. In nucleotides, the CDR3 is TGTGCCAGCTCACCGTCCGGGGGAGAAGGGGAGCTGTTTTTT. The complete variable domain, with remaining parts taken from reference TRBV18 and TRBJ2-2, reads NAGVMQNPRHLVRRRGQEARLRCSPMKGHSHVYWYRQLPEEGLKFMVYLQKENIIDESGMPKERFSAEFPKEGPSILRIQQVVRGDSAAYFCASSPSGGEGELFFGEGSRLTVL.

This rearrangement joins TRBV5-1 to TRBJ2-7; tentatively, D is TRBD1 (6 bases). V lost 4 bases and J lost 2, with 16 bases in between. Germline assignment: CDR1 SGHRS and CDR2 YFSETQ. The CDR3 sequence is 15 residues long. Here the CDR3 DNA reads TGCGCCAGCAGCCCAGGGGACCCAAGGCCCTACGAGCAGTACTTC. Its translation: CASSPGDPRPYEQYF.

The chain is built from TRBV5-1 and TRBJ2-3; maybe TRBD1 (6 bases). Trimming removed 3 bases from V and 6 bases from J, with 14 bases in between. CDR1 is SGHRS and CDR2 is YFSETQ in the germline V gene. The CDR3 sequence is 14 residues long. The DNA of the CDR3 is TGCGCCAGCAGCTGGCAGGGGCGCGGGGATACGCAGTATTTT. Translation: CASSWQGRGDTQYF.

This clone was detected only a few times. The chain employs TRBV11-2 and TRBJ1-2, with a tentative D call TRBD1 (6 bases). The CDR3 runs 17 residues. The V gene lost 4 bases and the J gene lost 2 bases, with 20 bases spanning the gap. Germline CDR1 is SGHAT and CDR2 is FQNNGV. CDR3 DNA sequence: TGTGCCAGCAGCTCGGTCAGGGGAAGTGATGGGAACTATGGCTACACCTTC. It specifies CASSSVRGSDGNYGYTF.

This chain joins TRBV7-2 and TRBJ1-2, with D possibly being TRBD1 (5 bases). The germline V gene encodes CDR1 SGHTA and CDR2 FQGNSA. The germline V and J ends were trimmed by 1 base and 8 bases, with 14 bases remaining between them. The CDR3 has 14 amino acids. The CDR3 sequence is CASSLDGAALGYTF. The CDR3 nucleotides read TGTGCCAGCAGCTTAGATGGGGCAGCGCTCGGCTACACCTTC.

This chain links TRBV28 with TRBJ1-4, with TRBD1 as a possible D gene (6 bases). V dropped 7 bases and J dropped 0 bases, with 12 bases sitting between them. CDR1 is MDHEN and CDR2 is SYDVKM in the germline V gene. The CDR3 is 15 amino acids. As DNA, the CDR3 is TGTGCCAGCACCTCGGACAGTACAACTAATGAAAAACTGTTTTTT. This translates into CASTSDSTTNEKLFF.

V and J are TRBV5-6 and TRBJ2-5, with D perhaps TRBD2 (5 bases). The CDR3 extends over 14 amino acids. CDR1 and CDR2 (germline): SGHDT, YYEEEE. The V end lost 9 bases, the J end lost 5 bases, and 20 bases lay between the germline ends. CDR3 in DNA: TGTGCCACCAAGACTACCACAGCTCCGGAGACCCAGTACTTC. The encoded protein is CATKTTTAPETQYF.